These 17 T cell receptor beta chains were sequenced from one sample in a study of blood T cell repertoires in COVID-19. Some clones are missing from TCRdb's copy, which holds only in-frame ones; the method was immunoSEQ multiplex PCR. The sample has 120,000 to 150,000 clones, around four fifths seen once; the top ten hold more than 5%. Specimen: PBMCs or T cells enriched from blood (not recorded which). These receptors all come from a woman aged 40 to 50 who had recovered from COVID-19.

This CDR3 is CASSLFPANTGELFF. CDR3 nucleotide sequence: TGTGCCAGCAGTTTATTTCCCGCGAACACCGGGGAGCTGTTTTTT. V and J are TRBV27 and TRBJ2-2; D remains unclear. Trimming removed 1 base at V and 0 bases at J, with 6 bases between. The CDR3 runs 15 residues. Looked up from germline, CDR1 is MNHEY and CDR2 is SMNVEV (reference sequence).

This chain uses TRBV4-1 with TRBJ1-2; 8 positions agree with TRBD1. Per germline, CDR1 MGHRA and CDR2 YSYEKL. The CDR3 has 19 residues. The V and J ends lost 0 bases and 2 bases, in that order; junction bases with no gene match: 14. CDR3 protein: CASSQDLGTGGAGNYGYTF. CDR3 bases: TGCGCCAGCAGCCAAGATTTGGGGACAGGAGGGGCCGGGAACTATGGCTACACCTTC.

This chain joins TRBV18 and TRBJ2-2, with TRBD2 matching over 8 bases. V was clipped by 0 bases and J by 5 bases; unmatched bases: 8. CDR1 and CDR2 from the germline V gene are KGHSH and LQKENI. There are 17 residues in the CDR3. This CDR3 is CASSPPSSGVKTGELFF. CDR3 bases: TGTGCCAGCTCACCACCAAGTAGCGGGGTGAAGACCGGGGAGCTGTTTTTT.

This chain links TRBV21-1 with TRBJ2-2; the D call of TRBD2 is as the table states it, not checked on the DNA. TRBV21-1 is flagged as a pseudogene. The CDR3 is made up of 17 amino acids. The DNA of the CDR3 is TGTGCCAGCAGCAACTCTAGCGGGGCCCCGAACACCGGGGAGCTGTTTTTT. Its protein is CASSNSSGAPNTGELFF.

This clone was seen a handful of times. The gene calls are TRBV12-5 and TRBJ2-1, with D unclear. The V and J ends lost 8 bases and 8 bases respectively, with 10 bases between them. The CDR3 is 11 amino acids. The germline V gene has CDR1 LGHNT and CDR2 FRNRAP. CDR3 coding DNA: TGTGCTAGTAGGAGATTTGATGAGCAGTTCTTC. It encodes CASRRFDEQFF.

The genes are TRBV3-1 (or the pseudogene TRBV3-2) and TRBJ2-5; 14 bases are shared with TRBD2. The germline CDR1 and CDR2 sequences are LGHDT and YNNKEL (reference sequence). This CDR3 is built from 16 residues. The V and J ends lost 1 base and 5 bases, in that order; junction bases with no gene match: 3. In DNA form, the CDR3 reads TGTGCCAGCAGCCAAGGGACTAGCGGGAGGCTGGAGACCCAGTACTTC. Translated, it gives CASSQGTSGRLETQYF.

The chain carries TRBV10-3 and TRBJ1-4; 9 bases match TRBD1. This CDR3 is built from 16 residues. Germline V gene lookup returns CDR1 ENHRY and CDR2 SYGVKD. V lost 3 bases to trimming and J lost 2 bases; unmatched junction nucleotides: 4. The CDR3 is CAISDPGTGTNEKLFF. The CDR3 DNA reads TGTGCCATCAGTGACCCCGGGACAGGGACTAATGAAAAACTGTTTTTT.

The chain joins TRBV7-8 to TRBJ2-3; 9 bases match TRBD2. Germline CDR1 is SGHVS and CDR2 is FQNEAQ. This CDR3 region has 15 residues. The junction had 4 bases not matched to a gene; V was cut back by 5 bases and J by 1 base. The CDR3 nucleotides are TGTGCCAGCAGCCCTGCTAGCGGGGGCACAGATACGCAGTATTTT. This encodes CASSPASGGTDTQYF.

This clone has just a few counts. The V gene is TRBV5-1, the J gene TRBJ2-7; D may be TRBD2 (7 bases). This CDR3 is built from 15 residues. CDR1 SGHRS and CDR2 YFSETQ come from the germline V gene. Trimming stripped 0 bases from V and 1 base from J, with 11 bases between. CDR3 in amino acids: CASSLDGGTSYEQYF. CDR3 DNA: TGCGCCAGCAGCTTGGACGGGGGGACATCCTACGAGCAGTACTTC.

This clone was found once. This chain joins TRBV4-2 and TRBJ2-1; 8 bases fit TRBD2. Germline CDR1 and CDR2: LGHNA and YNFKEQ. V shed 4 bases and J 5 bases; nucleotides not matched to a gene: 22. This CDR3 contains 20 residues. CDR3 in DNA: TGTGCCAGCAGCCGTAGAACTCGGGGAAGCGGGAGAGGTGAAAACAATGAGCAGTTCTTC. It specifies CASSRRTRGSGRGENNEQFF.

This chain links TRBV30 with TRBJ1-1; D may be TRBD1 (6 bases). V lost 4 bases, J lost 2 bases, and 11 bases lay in between. Germline V gene lookup returns CDR1 GTSNPN and CDR2 SVGIG (reference sequence). There are 13 residues in the CDR3. The DNA for the CDR3 is TGTGCCTGGAATTCACAGGGAAACACTGAAGCTTTCTTT. Amino acids: CAWNSQGNTEAFF.

The chain employs TRBV3-1 (or the pseudogene TRBV3-2) and TRBJ2-1; 11 bases line up with TRBD2. CDR1 and CDR2 (germline): LGHDT, YNNKEL (reference sequence). This CDR3 is 18 amino acids long. After removal of 4 bases from V and 4 bases from J, the junction contained 12 bases not matched to a gene. The CDR3 reads CASSPTLAGVHGYNEQFF. The CDR3 DNA reads as TGTGCCAGCAGCCCAACACTAGCGGGAGTCCATGGTTACAATGAGCAGTTCTTC.

The rearrangement links TRBV5-3 to TRBJ1-4; D might be TRBD1 (6 bases). TRBV5-3 is an ORF; its function is uncertain. This CDR3 has 16 amino acids. V lost 4 bases to trimming and J lost 0 bases, with 13 bases between them. The CDR3 DNA is TGTGCCAGAAGCCCTCGGACAGTGGCAACTAATGAAAAACTGTTTTTT. Amino acids: CARSPRTVATNEKLFF.

V is TRBV27 and J is TRBJ2-7, with 9 bases identical to TRBD2. The J segment lost 3 bases and the V segment lost 6 bases, leaving 6 bases of the junction unmatched. Germline V gives CDR1 MNHEY, CDR2 SMNVEV (reference sequence). The CDR3 loop spans 14 amino acids. The CDR3 protein is CASSLLAGVYEQYF. The DNA for the CDR3 is TGTGCCAGCAGCCTGTTAGCGGGGGTCTACGAGCAGTACTTC.

The V call is TRBV2, the J call TRBJ2-1; 9 positions match TRBD2. The CDR3 loop spans 16 amino acids. V gave up 4 bases and J gave up 6 bases; unmatched junction bases: 10. The germline V gene has CDR1 SNHLY and CDR2 FYNNEI. The CDR3 nucleotides are TGTGCCAGCAGTGGGCTTCTGGGTAGCGGGAGCAATGAGCAGTTCTTC. It encodes CASSGLLGSGSNEQFF.

V usage is TRBV19 and J usage is TRBJ2-7; D not resolved. V dropped 5 bases and J dropped 2 bases, with 10 bases sitting between them. The CDR3 extends over 13 amino acids. Germline V gene sequence: CDR1 LNHDA, CDR2 SQIVND (reference sequence). CDR3 loop: CASSYARTYEQYF. As DNA, the CDR3 is TGTGCCAGTAGTTACGCCAGGACCTACGAGCAGTACTTC. The whole variable domain, filled in from reference TRBV19 and TRBJ2-7, reads DGGITQSPKYLFRKEGQNVTLSCEQNLNHDAMYWYRQDPGQGLRLIYYSQIVNDFQKGDIAEGYSVSREKKESFPLTVTSAQKNPTAFYLCASSYARTYEQYFGPGTRLTVT.

This chain uses TRBV19 with TRBJ1-1, with 7 bases identical to TRBD1. The J segment lost 6 bases and the V segment lost 6 bases, leaving 4 bases of the junction unmatched. The CDR3 is 12 amino acids. Germline loops: CDR1 LNHDA, CDR2 SQIVND (reference sequence). The CDR3 DNA reads as TGTGCCAGTAGGCAGACAGGGTCTGAAGCTTTCTTT. Translated, it gives CASRQTGSEAFF.